Listed below are T cell receptor beta chains from one sample, sequenced in a study of blood T cell repertoires in COVID-19. Method: immunoSEQ multiplex PCR; TCRdb's copy keeps in-frame clones and lacks some. The sample has about 18,000 clones, approximately 91% seen once. Sequenced sample: peripheral blood. These receptors were taken from a human donor in a cohort sampled during active COVID-19. The CDR3 runs from the conserved cysteine through the conserved F or W. A D gene is named only where the DNA matches it firmly. Clone size is given for some rows only: seen once, a few or many times, or a class if the clone is expanded.

TRBD1,TRBV9,TRBJ2-1,once,CASSVLGQGFDEQFF,TGTGCCAGCAGCGTCCTGGGACAGGGTTTCGATGAGCAGTTCTTC
TRBD2,TRBV6-2/TRBV6-3,TRBJ2-5,-,CASSRLAGGPGTQYF,TGTGCCAGCAGCAGACTAGCGGGAGGGCCTGGGACCCAGTACTTC
TRBD1,TRBV19,TRBJ1-4,-,CASRATGVTNEKLFF,TGTGCCAGTAGAGCGACAGGGGTGACTAATGAAAAACTGTTTTTT
-,TRBV7-8,TRBJ1-5,-,CAVGRGDNQPQHF,TGTGCCGTGGGGAGGGGCGACAATCAGCCCCAGCATTTT
-,TRBV9,TRBJ2-1,-,CASSVDGRGVGEQFF,TGTGCCAGCAGCGTAGATGGCAGGGGTGTCGGTGAGCAGTTCTTC
TRBD2,TRBV19,TRBJ2-6,-,CATPVPSGRASGANVLTF,TGTGCCACCCCGGTACCTAGCGGGAGGGCCTCTGGGGCCAACGTCCTGACTTTC
-,TRBV4-1,TRBJ1-5,once,CASSQEGGYQPQHF,TGCGCCAGCAGCCAAGAAGGCGGATATCAGCCCCAGCATTTT
TRBD2,TRBV9,TRBJ2-5,-,CASSVGRERGVYETQYF,TGTGCCAGCAGCGTAGGGCGGGAGAGAGGGGTTTACGAGACCCAGTACTTC
-,TRBV5-1,TRBJ1-2,-,CASSSLEKDYGYTF,TGCGCCAGCAGCTCGCTCGAGAAAGACTATGGCTACACCTTC
TRBD2,TRBV15,TRBJ2-1,once,CATSWGGGGYNEQFF,TGTGCCACCAGCTGGGGGGGCGGGGGGTACAATGAGCAGTTCTTC
TRBD1,TRBV4-1,TRBJ2-7,-,CASSQIGGTGGYDSYEQYF,TGCGCCAGCAGCCAAATAGGGGGGACAGGGGGCTACGACTCCTACGAGCAGTACTTC
TRBD2,TRBV6-5,TRBJ2-1,-,CASSSPGRERNEQFF,TGTGCCAGCAGCTCCCCCGGGCGGGAGCGCAATGAGCAGTTCTTC
TRBD1,TRBV5-1,TRBJ1-2,-,CASSLGGTGGVGGYTF,TGCGCCAGCAGCTTGGGAGGAACAGGGGGCGTCGGTGGCTACACCTTC
TRBD1,TRBV5-4,TRBJ2-2,-,CASSFDRAPNTGELFF,TGTGCCAGCAGCTTTGACAGGGCCCCGAACACCGGGGAGCTGTTTTTT
-,TRBV18,TRBJ1-2,-,CASSPQGLSYGYTF,TGTGCCAGCTCACCACAGGGACTTAGCTATGGCTACACCTTC
-,TRBV19,TRBJ1-1,-,CASSTLTVMNTEAFF,TGTGCCAGTAGTACTCTGACAGTGATGAACACTGAAGCTTTCTTT
-,TRBV29-1,TRBJ2-5,-,CSVEGAGPEETQYF,TGCAGCGTTGAAGGAGCAGGGCCGGAAGAGACCCAGTACTTC
TRBD1,TRBV7-2,TRBJ1-1,-,CASSPRTGVNTEAFF,TGTGCCAGCAGCCCAAGGACAGGGGTGAACACTGAAGCTTTCTTT
TRBD1,TRBV5-6,TRBJ2-2,-,CASSLFTGTGVVRGELFF,TGTGCCAGCAGCTTGTTTACCGGGACAGGGGTAGTACGAGGGGAGCTGTTTTTT
-,TRBV11-2,TRBJ1-1,once,CASSLGVNTEAFF,TGTGCCAGCAGCCTCGGGGTGAACACTGAAGCTTTCTTT
TRBD1,TRBV11-3,TRBJ2-7,-,CASSLGTGGDEQYF,TGTGCCAGCAGCTTAGGGACAGGGGGCGACGAGCAGTACTTC
-,TRBV19,TRBJ1-5,-,CASSIGQHNQPQHF,TGTGCCAGTAGTATAGGACAGCATAATCAGCCCCAGCATTTT
TRBD2,TRBV7-6,TRBJ2-2,few,CASSLDLAGITGELFF,TGTGCCAGCAGCTTAGATCTAGCGGGAATCACCGGGGAGCTGTTTTTT
TRBD1,TRBV2,TRBJ2-7,few,CASRRDRSSMGNF,TGTGCCAGCAGGCGGGACAGGAGCTCTATGGGGAACTTC
TRBD1,TRBV19,TRBJ1-3,-,CASSMKKGAPNFSGNTIYF,TGTGCCAGTAGTATGAAAAAGGGGGCCCCGAACTTCTCTGGAAACACCATATATTTT
TRBD2,TRBV29-1,TRBJ2-7,-,CSVDAKGRELGEQYF,TGCAGCGTTGATGCCAAAGGGCGGGAGCTGGGAGAGCAGTACTTC
TRBD1,TRBV6-6,TRBJ2-3,-,CASTTGQGTDTQYF,TGTGCCAGCACTACCGGACAGGGCACAGATACGCAGTATTTT
-,TRBV5-1,TRBJ2-2,-,CASSLLPGAGELFF,TGCGCCAGCAGCTTGCTTCCGGGAGCCGGGGAGCTGTTTTTT
-,TRBV6-5,TRBJ1-1,-,CASSREVSEAFF,TGTGCCAGCAGCCGGGAAGTCTCTGAAGCTTTCTTT
TRBD1,TRBV5-4,TRBJ2-1,-,CASSFRDSLNNEQFF,TGTGCCAGCAGCTTCCGGGACAGTCTTAACAATGAGCAGTTCTTC
-,TRBV3-1/TRBV3-2,TRBJ2-4,-,CASSQVSQGGIQYF,TGTGCCAGCAGCCAAGTTTCCCAGGGGGGCATTCAGTACTTC
-,TRBV6-1,TRBJ1-3,-,CASSEGPGLTGNTIYF,TGTGCCAGCAGTGAAGGCCCGGGGTTGACTGGAAACACCATATATTTT
-,TRBV30,TRBJ2-1,-,CAWGSPREQFF,TGTGCCTGGGGGTCTCCCCGTGAGCAGTTCTTC
-,TRBV5-3,TRBJ2-7,-,CARSLNRQSYEQYF,TGTGCCAGAAGCTTGAACAGACAGTCCTACGAGCAGTACTTC
TRBD1,TRBV3-1/TRBV3-2,TRBJ2-1,once,CASSQDRGLNEQFF,TGTGCCAGCAGCCAGGACAGGGGGCTGAATGAGCAGTTCTTC
TRBD2,TRBV18,TRBJ2-1,-,CASSPTLAGDEQFF,TGTGCCAGCTCACCTACACTAGCGGGAGATGAGCAGTTCTTC
-,TRBV27,TRBJ2-7,-,CASSTRYRFYEQYF,TGTGCCAGCAGTACGAGGTATAGGTTTTACGAGCAGTACTTC
-,TRBV7-8,TRBJ2-7,-,CASRIELSAGEQYF,TGTGCCAGCAGAATAGAGTTAAGTGCCGGCGAGCAGTACTTC
-,TRBV30,TRBJ2-4,-,CAWSHQSNIQYF,TGTGCCTGGTCTCATCAAAGCAACATTCAGTACTTC
TRBD2,TRBV14,TRBJ2-3,-,CASSPGLAGRDTQYF,TGTGCCAGCAGCCCGGGACTAGCGGGTAGAGATACGCAGTATTTT
-,TRBV5-6,TRBJ2-5,-,CASSFTIRTETQYF,TGTGCCAGCAGCTTTACGATTAGAACAGAGACCCAGTACTTC
-,TRBV28,TRBJ1-2,once,CASSRLRYRDKALPYGYTF,TGTGCCAGCAGCCGACTCCGGTACCGGGACAAGGCCCTACCCTATGGCTACACCTTC
-,TRBV18,TRBJ1-1,once,CASSPRDSTEAFF,TGTGCCAGCTCACCCCGGGACTCGACTGAAGCTTTCTTT
TRBD2,TRBV3-1/TRBV3-2,TRBJ2-3,-,CASSAAAGRDTQYF,TGTGCCAGCAGCGCTGCAGCGGGGCGGGATACGCAGTATTTT
-,TRBV6-5,TRBJ1-5,-,CASRGDQGPQHF,TGTGCCAGCAGGGGCGACCAAGGGCCCCAGCATTTT
TRBD1,TRBV24-1,TRBJ1-5,few,CATSDPGQGDNQPQHF,TGTGCCACCAGTGACCCCGGACAGGGGGACAATCAGCCCCAGCATTTT
-,TRBV10-3,TRBJ1-2,-,CAITPVGRRYGYTF,TGTGCCATCACCCCGGTGGGGCGTCGGTATGGCTACACCTTC
-,TRBV7-6,TRBJ1-5,-,CASSLPGGSNQPQHF,TGTGCCAGCAGCTTGCCCGGGGGAAGCAATCAGCCCCAGCATTTT
-,TRBV6-5,TRBJ1-2,-,CASRSGQYYGYTF,TGTGCCAGCAGATCAGGACAGTACTATGGCTACACCTTC
-,TRBV19,TRBJ1-6,-,CASSIVRGAGNSPLHF,TGTGCCAGTAGTATAGTCAGGGGCGCAGGAAATTCACCCCTCCACTTT
TRBD1,TRBV18,TRBJ1-4,-,CASSLDRDRGEKLFF,TGTGCCAGCTCACTTGACCGGGACAGGGGTGAAAAACTGTTTTTT
-,TRBV7-9,TRBJ1-1,-,CASSSVGGTEAFF,TGTGCCAGCAGCTCCGTCGGGGGCACTGAAGCTTTCTTT
TRBD1,TRBV7-9,TRBJ2-3,-,CASSLRTGPGGRTDTQYF,TGTGCCAGCAGCTTACGTACAGGGCCAGGGGGCCGGACAGATACGCAGTATTTT
-,TRBV7-2,TRBJ1-4,-,CASSLQGEKLFF,TGTGCCAGCAGCTTACAGGGGGAAAAACTGTTTTTT
-,TRBV10-2,TRBJ1-5,-,CASSVQGSQPQHF,TGCGCCAGCAGTGTTCAGGGCAGTCAGCCCCAGCATTTT
TRBD1,TRBV4-1,TRBJ2-2,-,CASRPTGTANTGELFF,TGCGCCAGCAGACCGACCGGGACAGCGAACACCGGGGAGCTGTTTTTT
-,TRBV27,TRBJ2-3,-,CASSSAGRTDTQYF,TGTGCCAGCAGTTCCGCGGGACGCACAGATACGCAGTATTTT
TRBD1,TRBV6-5,TRBJ1-1,-,CASRPGGKVNTEAFF,TGTGCCAGCAGACCAGGGGGGAAGGTGAACACTGAAGCTTTCTTT
-,TRBV10-3,TRBJ2-7,-,CAISTRGNSYEQYF,TGTGCCATCAGTACCAGGGGAAACTCCTACGAGCAGTACTTC
-,TRBV6-5,TRBJ1-1,-,CASSRQGITEAFF,TGTGCCAGCAGTCGCCAGGGTATTACTGAAGCTTTCTTT